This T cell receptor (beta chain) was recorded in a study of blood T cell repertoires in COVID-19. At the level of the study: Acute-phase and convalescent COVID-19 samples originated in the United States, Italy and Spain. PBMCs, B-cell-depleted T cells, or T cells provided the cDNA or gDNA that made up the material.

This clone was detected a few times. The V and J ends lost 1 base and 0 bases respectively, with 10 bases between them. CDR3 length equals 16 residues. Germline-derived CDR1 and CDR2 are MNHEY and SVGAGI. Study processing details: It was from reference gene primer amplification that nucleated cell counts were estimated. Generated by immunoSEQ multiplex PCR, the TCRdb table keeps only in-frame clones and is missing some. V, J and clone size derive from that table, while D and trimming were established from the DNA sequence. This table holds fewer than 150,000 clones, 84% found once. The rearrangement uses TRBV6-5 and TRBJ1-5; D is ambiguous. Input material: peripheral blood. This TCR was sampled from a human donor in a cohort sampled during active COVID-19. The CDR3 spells CASSYFSQHSNQPQHF. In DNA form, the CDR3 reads TGTGCCAGCAGTTACTTTAGCCAGCATAGCAATCAGCCCCAGCATTTT.